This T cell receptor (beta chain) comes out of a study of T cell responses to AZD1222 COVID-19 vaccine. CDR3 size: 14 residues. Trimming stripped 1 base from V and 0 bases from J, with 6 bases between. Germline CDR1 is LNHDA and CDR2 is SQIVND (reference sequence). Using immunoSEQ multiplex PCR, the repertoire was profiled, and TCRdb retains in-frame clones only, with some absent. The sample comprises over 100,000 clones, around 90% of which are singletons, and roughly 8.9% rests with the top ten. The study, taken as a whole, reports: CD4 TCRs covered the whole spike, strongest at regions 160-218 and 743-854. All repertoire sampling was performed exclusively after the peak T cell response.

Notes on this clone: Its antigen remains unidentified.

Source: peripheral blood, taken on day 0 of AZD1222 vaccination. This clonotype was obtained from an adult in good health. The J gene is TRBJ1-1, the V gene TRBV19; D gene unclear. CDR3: CASSIGILNTEAFF. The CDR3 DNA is TGTGCCAGTAGTATAGGGATTTTGAACACTGAAGCTTTCTTT.